This passage covers 25 T cell receptor beta chains from one sample sequenced in a study of T cell repertoires in cytomegalovirus infection. In TCRdb, the reads were re-called with MiXCR into one record per CDR3 protein. The sample includes about 150,000 distinct CDR3 sequences, around 24% of them seen just once. The sample comprised PBMCs. These receptors were collected from a human donor in good health (CMV status not recorded). Some clones in this sample may be carry-over from other donors' samples.

The chain carries TRBV6-5 and TRBJ1-4, with no clear D. Deletions cut 4 bases from V and 8 bases from J, with 14 bases between. There are 14 residues in the CDR3. The germline CDR1 and CDR2 sequences are MNHEY and SVGAGI. CDR3 sequence: CASSSEGPGEKLFF. CDR3 sequence (DNA): TGTGCCAGCAGTTCTGAGGGCCCAGGAGAAAAACTGTTTTTT.

A remark on this clonotype: At one boundary the junction diverges from the germline segment, which might be a read error. V is TRBV12-3 or TRBV12-4 and J is TRBJ1-3; no clear D gene. The length of the CDR3 is 8 residues. DNA of the CDR3: TGTGCCAGCAGTTTATTTCTTTTT. Its protein is CASSLFLF.

The chain uses TRBV7-8 and TRBJ2-5; 7 bases map to TRBD2. The CDR3 spans 18 residues. The V segment lost 5 bases and the J segment 1 base; nucleotides outside the gene matches: 16. In germline, CDR1 is SGHVS, CDR2 FQNEAQ. The CDR3, as DNA: TGTGCCAGCAGCAGCGGTACCTCCGGGACTATCATCCAAGAGACCCAGTACTTC. This encodes CASSSGTSGTIIQETQYF.

The genes are TRBV7-9 and TRBJ2-3, with TRBD1 as a possible D gene (5 bases). CDR1 and CDR2 from the germline V gene are SEHNR and FQNEAQ (reference sequence). This CDR3 comprises 15 residues. Trimming took off 5 bases at V and 4 bases at J, with 16 bases between the two ends. The chain's CDR3 is CASSAPGLGPDTQYF. The CDR3 DNA reads TGTGCCAGCAGCGCCCCAGGGCTAGGGCCAGATACGCAGTATTTT. The whole variable domain, filled in from reference TRBV7-9 and TRBJ2-3, reads DTGVSQNPRHKITKRGQNVTFRCDPISEHNRLYWYRQTLGQGPEFLTYFQNEAQLEKSRLLSDRFSAERPKGSFSTLEIQRTEQGDSAMYLCASSAPGLGPDTQYFGPGTRLTVL.

The chain carries TRBV12-3 or TRBV12-4 and TRBJ2-3; TRBD1 or TRBD2 may be the D gene (5 bases each). This CDR3 has 12 residues. The V and J ends lost 6 bases and 3 bases respectively, with 7 bases between them. CDR3 in DNA: TGTGCCAGCAGGTGGGGGACAGATACGCAGTATTTT. It encodes CASRWGTDTQYF.

With regard to this clonotype: Sequence at one end of the junction differs from germline and may be a read error. This chain uses TRBV19 with TRBJ2-1; 10 nucleotides line up with TRBD1. The V gene's germline CDR1 is LNHDA and CDR2 SQIVND (reference sequence). The CDR3 totals 15 residues. The CDR3 region has the DNA TGTTCCAGTAGTCATCGGGACAGGGGTCTGAATGAGCAGTTCTTC. Translated, it gives CSSSHRDRGLNEQFF.

This clonotype was recorded at least ten times. The CDR3 loop reads CASSLSAYNEQFF. Here the CDR3 DNA reads TGTGCCAGCAGCTTAAGTGCCTACAATGAGCAGTTCTTC. V gene TRBV7-9 combines with J gene TRBJ2-1; D is undetermined. The CDR3 totals 13 residues. Germline V gene sequence: CDR1 SEHNR, CDR2 FQNEAQ (reference sequence). V dropped 2 bases and J dropped 2 bases, with 4 bases sitting between them. Looking up the rest from reference TRBV7-9 and TRBJ2-1 gives the full variable domain: DTGVSQNPRHKITKRGQNVTFRCDPISEHNRLYWYRQTLGQGPEFLTYFQNEAQLEKSRLLSDRFSAERPKGSFSTLEIQRTEQGDSAMYLCASSLSAYNEQFFGPGTRLTVL.

V and J are TRBV7-8 and TRBJ2-5; a possible D gene is TRBD1 (6 bases). CDR1 is SGHVS, CDR2 FQNEAQ, per germline. This CDR3 has 20 amino acids. V dropped 3 bases and J dropped 0 bases, with 26 bases sitting between them. The CDR3 DNA is TGTGCCAGCAGCTTGGTCGTATGGGTGGACGTAGGGGACAACCAAGAGACCCAGTACTTC. Its translation is CASSLVVWVDVGDNQETQYF.

The rearrangement joins TRBV24-1 to TRBJ1-5; the match to TRBD1 covers 9 bases. Germline assignment: CDR1 KGHDR and CDR2 SFDVKD. With 3 bases clipped from V and 3 bases from J, the junction kept 5 bases outside the gene matches. The CDR3 totals 16 residues. The CDR3 protein is CATSDPRTGANQPQHF. The CDR3 DNA reads TGTGCCACCAGTGATCCCCGGACAGGGGCCAATCAGCCCCAGCATTTT.

This clonotype was recorded a few times. The V call is TRBV5-6, the J call TRBJ2-1; 8 positions agree with TRBD1. The CDR3 loop spans 15 amino acids. V shed 1 base and J 2 bases; nucleotides not matched to a gene: 2. In germline, CDR1 is SGHDT, CDR2 YYEEEE. The CDR3 sequence is CASSLWDRPYNEQFF. In DNA form, the CDR3 reads TGTGCCAGCAGCTTGTGGGACAGGCCCTACAATGAGCAGTTCTTC.

This clonotype showed up just a few times. The chain joins TRBV7-9 to TRBJ2-1; 14 bases are shared with TRBD2. Germline values: CDR1 SEHNR, CDR2 FQNEAQ (reference sequence). The ends lost 4 bases at V and 8 bases at J; junction bases unmatched: 7. CDR3 length: 16 amino acids. The CDR3 protein is CASSSTSGGVVYEQFF. The DNA for the CDR3 is TGTGCCAGCAGCTCGACTAGCGGGGGGGTAGTGTATGAGCAGTTCTTC.

The genes are TRBV28 and TRBJ2-5; possibly TRBD1 for D (5 bases). Trimming shortened V by 3 bases and J by 4 bases, and 12 bases separated the two germline ends. CDR1 is MDHEN, CDR2 SYDVKM, per germline. This CDR3 comprises 14 residues. For the CDR3, the DNA is TGTGCCAGCAGTTTGCCAGGGTCGGTAGAGACCCAGTACTTC. Protein sequence: CASSLPGSVETQYF.

The genes are TRBV4-3 and TRBJ1-1; D ambiguous. This CDR3 is 15 amino acids long. Deletions cut 1 base from V and 0 bases from J, with 9 bases between. CDR1 is LGHNA and CDR2 is YSLEER in the germline V gene. The CDR3 nucleotides are TGCGCCAGCAGCCAAGGCCAGGCGTTGAACACTGAAGCTTTCTTT. This codes for CASSQGQALNTEAFF.

The rearrangement uses TRBV4-3 and TRBJ2-1, with D tentatively TRBD2 (5 bases). V lost 0 bases to trimming and J lost 2 bases, with 8 bases between them. Germline V lookup: CDR1 LGHNA, CDR2 YSLEER. The CDR3 runs 15 residues. CDR3 coding DNA: TGCGCCAGCAGCCAAGAACCGGGGACCTACAATGAGCAGTTCTTC. It encodes CASSQEPGTYNEQFF.

The V and J genes are TRBV28 and TRBJ1-2; unclear D gene. The CDR3 runs to 14 residues. Trimming cost V 2 bases and J 6 bases, with 13 bases left between them. CDR1 and CDR2 from the germline V gene are MDHEN and SYDVKM. CDR3 nucleotides: TGTGCCAGCAGTTTAATAGGCGGAACCGATGGCTACACCTTC. It is translated as CASSLIGGTDGYTF.

J is TRBJ2-3 and V is TRBV15; D tentatively reads TRBD1 or TRBD2 (5 bases each). Between the trimmed V and J ends, which lost 4 bases and 5 bases, there was a span of 16 bases. From germline, CDR1 is LNHNV and CDR2 YYDKDF (reference sequence). The CDR3 runs to 15 residues. The DNA for the CDR3 is TGTGCCACCAGCATCCTGGGACCAGCTGGAGATACGCAGTATTTT. Translated, it gives CATSILGPAGDTQYF.

This clonotype was counted a few times. This sequence joins TRBV29-1 and TRBJ1-2; D ambiguous. Germline lookup yields CDR1 SQVTM and CDR2 ANQGSEA. The germline V and J ends were trimmed by 3 bases and 4 bases, with 9 bases remaining between them. There are 12 residues in the CDR3. The CDR3 region has the DNA TGCAGCGTTGAGGACCGATTCTATGGCTACACCTTC. This codes for CSVEDRFYGYTF.

The V call is TRBV7-3, the J call TRBJ1-1, with a possible D match to TRBD1 (5 bases). V gave up 5 bases and J gave up 6 bases, with 13 bases separating them. Germline assignment: CDR1 SGHTA and CDR2 FQGTGA. CDR3 length: 13 residues. CDR3 nucleotides: TGTGCCAGCAGCCCACCGGGGGGGGCTGAAGCTTTCTTT. This translates into CASSPPGGAEAFF.

This clonotype showed up just a few times. The chain employs TRBV20-1 and TRBJ2-1; the match to TRBD2 covers 9 bases. V dropped 3 bases and J dropped 7; count of bases not matched to a gene: 7. The CDR3 loop spans 14 amino acids. CDR1 is DFQATT and CDR2 is SNEGSKA in the germline V gene (reference sequence). The CDR3 DNA is TGCAGTGCTAGTGGTAGCGGGGGAGTGAATGAGCAGTTCTTC. Its translation is CSASGSGGVNEQFF.

This clonotype was seen just once. CDR3 sequence reads: CSGKMAEAFF. The CDR3 bases are TGCAGTGGGAAGATGGCTGAAGCTTTCTTT. This sequence joins TRBV20-1 and TRBJ1-1, with no clear D. Looked up from germline, CDR1 is DFQATT and CDR2 is SNEGSKA (reference sequence). Trimming stripped 7 bases from V and 6 bases from J, with 9 bases between. The CDR3 totals 10 residues.

The J gene is TRBJ2-7, the V gene TRBV7-9, with TRBD1 matching 8 bases. This CDR3 comprises 17 residues. Germline V gene lookup returns CDR1 SEHNR and CDR2 FQNEAQ (reference sequence). Trimming at V came to 1 base and at J to 2 bases, leaving 10 bases not matched to a gene. Here the CDR3 reads CASSLGGQVLSPYEQYF. For the CDR3, the DNA is TGTGCCAGCAGCTTAGGGGGACAGGTACTCTCTCCCTACGAGCAGTACTTC.

Remarks on this clonotype: This may come from a read error, since a much larger clone is one base off. The chain joins TRBV7-2 to TRBJ1-2; no firm D call. Germline CDR1 is SGHTA and CDR2 is FQGNSA. The germline V and J ends were trimmed by 1 base and 2 bases, with 8 bases remaining between them. The CDR3 runs 14 residues. The CDR3 bases are TGTGCCAGCAGCTTAGACGGGCCAAACTATGGCTACACCTTC. This gives the protein CASSLDGPNYGYTF.

This clonotype was found a few times. The rearrangement links TRBV27 to TRBJ2-3; D is tentatively TRBD1 or TRBD2 (5 bases each). The germline V gene has CDR1 MNHEY and CDR2 SMNVEV (reference sequence). CDR3 length equals 16 residues. V was shortened by 4 bases and J by 7 bases, with 21 bases between the two germline ends. In DNA form, the CDR3 reads TGTGCCAGCAGTTCGGAACGGGACCAAAAAATATATACGCAGTATTTT. The encoded protein is CASSSERDQKIYTQYF.

At least ten counts were recorded for this clonotype. The genes are TRBV7-2 and TRBJ1-6; tentative D call: TRBD1 (6 bases). Germline values: CDR1 SGHTA, CDR2 FQGNSA. The CDR3 covers 16 residues. The germline V and J ends were trimmed by 6 bases and 6 bases, with 18 bases remaining between them. For the CDR3, the DNA is TGTGCCAGCAGGGCTGACACAGGGACATTTAATTCACCCCTCCACTTT. Its translation is CASRADTGTFNSPLHF.

This chain connects TRBV9 to TRBJ2-3; possible D gene TRBD2, 5 bases. From germline, CDR1 is SGDLS and CDR2 YYNGEE. Deletions cut 4 bases from V and 5 bases from J, with 17 bases between. The CDR3 runs to 15 residues. CDR3 nucleotide sequence: TGTGCCAGCAGCCCCGACGGGATCCCAATAGATACGCAGTATTTT. Amino acids: CASSPDGIPIDTQYF.